This T cell receptor beta chain originates from a study of CD4 T cells in relation to SARS-CoV-2 and coronaviruses. Study-level background: No peptide or an HIV-1 Nef peptide pool served as negative control. Crossreactive spike epitopes shared across donors were mapped to their HLA restriction.

Generated by immunoSEQ multiplex PCR, the TCRdb table keeps only in-frame clones and is missing some. The sample contains 25,000 to 30,000 clones, 74% of which appear only once. This clone came up a few times. Its antigen is undetermined. CD4+ T cells from unexposed donors were obtained before the COVID-19 pandemic (2011-2018). After about 10 days of culture, CD4+ T cells were isolated. The material sequenced was CD4+ T cells from PBMCs, cultured in vitro. This sequence originates from a human donor in good health.

CDR3 coding DNA: TGTGCCAGCGGCGGGAAGTCCTACGAGCAGTACTTC. This codes for CASGGKSYEQYF. The V and J genes are TRBV7-9 and TRBJ2-7, with D perhaps matching TRBD2 (6 bases). This CDR3 comprises 12 residues. V was pared by 8 bases and J by 1 base, with 9 bases between. Germline lookup yields CDR1 SEHNR and CDR2 FQNEAQ (reference sequence). The variable domain in full, with the rest retrieved from reference TRBV7-9 and TRBJ2-7, is DTGVSQNPRHKITKRGQNVTFRCDPISEHNRLYWYRQTLGQGPEFLTYFQNEAQLEKSRLLSDRFSAERPKGSFSTLEIQRTEQGDSAMYLCASGGKSYEQYFGPGTRLTVT.